Sequencing of this T cell receptor (beta chain) was carried out in a study of blood T cell repertoires in COVID-19. Overall study: COVID-19 samples from acute and convalescent phases originated in the United States, Italy and Spain. Sample material is recorded as cDNA or gDNA derived from T cells, B-cell-depleted T cells, or PBMCs.

Original processing methods: The authors estimated nucleated cell counts from reference gene primer amplification. Method: immunoSEQ multiplex PCR; TCRdb's copy keeps in-frame clones and lacks some. V and J calls and clone size come straight from that table; D and trimming were deduced from the DNA. The profile shows a few hundred thousand clones, 83% of them singletons. J lost 10 bases, V lost 7 bases, and 21 bases had no gene match. The CDR3 loop spans 16 amino acids. Germline-derived CDR1 and CDR2 are SGHRS and YFSETQ. The TCR comes from a woman between 45 and 60 years old with acute or convalescent COVID-19. The genes are TRBV5-1 and TRBJ2-3; TRBD1 aligns across 7 bases. Sequenced input: peripheral blood. The CDR3 here is CASSTGTTGYGSSQYF. The DNA for the CDR3 is TGCGCCAGCTCTACTGGGACGACAGGGTACGGTTCTTCGCAGTATTTT. Looking up the rest from reference TRBV5-1 and TRBJ2-3 gives the full variable domain: KAGVTQTPRYLIKTRGQQVTLSCSPISGHRSVSWYQQTPGQGLQFLFEYFSETQRNKGNFPGRFSGRQFSNSRSEMNVSTLELGDSALYLCASSTGTTGYGSSQYFGPGTRLTVL.